This T cell receptor (beta chain) was sequenced during a study of shared clonotypes between healthy human individuals (dated by TCRdb to 2018 to 2020). Notes on the research overall: The cohort included three men and a couple of women between 18 and 49 years of age. For each donor, CD4 naive and CD4 memory were each given three plates, CD8 naive was given two plates, and CD8 memory was given one plate. To increase sequencing depth and limit assay-specific biases, TCR repertoire library preparation and sequencing were carried out by different laboratories using diverse techniques. The study deeply sequenced blood TCR repertoires of about 5 healthy adults to estimate repertoire size and the extent of clonotype sharing between individuals. Per donor, leukapheresis produced somewhere between about 0.85 and 8.9 billion PBMCs. The paper as a whole reports these results and caveats: Roughly 5% of naive CD4, more than 3% of naive CD8, approximately 2.2% of memory CD4, and about 0.4% of memory CD8 clonotypes were shared across several donors. Sampling was limited to blood, and TCR repertoires in tissue likely differ from TCR repertoires in blood. Incomplete sequencing was indicated by rarefaction of sorted-subset datasets, despite the large sequencing depth. Because the study included a small number of donors, the genetic and exposure-history diversity represented was limited. Estimated clonotype richness was generally larger for naive than for memory subsets. Compared with non-shared clonotypes, the clonotypes found in all four sorted-subset donors had higher generation probabilities. Based on pairwise subsampling, the degree of clonotype sharing among donors was expected to be affected by sequencing depth.

V is clipped by 1 base and J by 2 bases, and the sequence between their germline boundaries is 10 bases long. Looking up the germline V gene yields CDR1 SGDLS and CDR2 YYNGEE. Including cysteine and phenylalanine, the CDR3 has 15 amino acids. Just the 45-base CDR3 DNA is kept, in frame starting at base 1. Using the deep immunoSEQ assay, multiplex PCR amplified TCR CDR3 regions from genomic DNA. For each cell subset, the extracted genomic DNA was distributed evenly across all wells of several immunoSEQ 96-well plates, and each plate served as one replicate. For sorted subsets, approximately 210 ng genomic DNA, equal to 25,000 to 35,000 T cell genomes, was loaded into each replicate PCR. Purified libraries were measured with a Qubit 3.0 fluorometer, size-checked on a Bioanalyzer 2100, and measured again with the KAPA Library Quantification kit. Each immunoSEQ 96-well plate was sequenced on its own single-read 150-cycle Illumina NextSeq 550 flow cell. Processing in the source paper ran as follows. Because only junctional sequences without quality scores were contained in the immunoSEQ output, filtering matching that applied to full-length reads could not be performed. To assign V/J genes and CDR3, sequences were annotated against IMGT germline references using PyIR, a Python wrapper for IgBLAST v1.9. Reads were filtered out if the reads had weak V/J assignments (E-value above 1e-6), no CDR3, stop codons, out-of-frame junctions, or ambiguous translated residues. V3J clonotypes were defined as sequences sharing an identical inferred V gene, J gene, and CDR3 amino acid sequence. The percentage overlap between two repertoires was calculated by dividing the number of shared unique clonotypes by the size of the smaller repertoire. Repertoire richness was assessed with RTK rarefaction, the Chao1 estimator, and Recon v2.1 estimates of unobserved clonotypes. OLGA was used to compute generation probabilities for all TCRbeta clonotypes that the gDNA method yielded from a handful of donors. TCRdb holds this immuneACCESS table with in-frame rearrangements only. Some clones are missing; in checked studies, unresolved V genes explain under half, and the rest has no known cause. V, J and clone size reflect that table, while D and trimming were determined from the DNA. The sample table shows hundreds of thousands of clones, and around 97% are seen once. Together, the top ten hold 0.057% of the sample.

As regards this clone: This receptor's antigen is unknown. No much larger clone is present one base from it, and per-base qualities are unavailable.

The donors were healthy, HIV-negative adults with no recently reported acute infections or vaccinations. Every donor was a Caucasian adult residing in Nashville, Tennessee, USA. Magnetic negative selection was used to enrich CD4+ T cells, after which naive cells were positively selected on CD45RA and the negative fraction became the memory subset. Blood was collected by leukapheresis, and PBMCs were isolated by Ficoll-Histopaque density gradient centrifugation and then cryopreserved in liquid nitrogen vapor phase. Analytical flow cytometry was used to check the purity and quantity of every magnetically sorted T cell population. Each sorted fraction had its genomic DNA isolated and then quantified by UV absorbance on a Nanodrop 2000c.

Sequenced material: naive CD4+ T cells sorted from blood. Per the publication, the cell subset or site label means: CD45RA+ positively selected. The sequence links TRBV9 to TRBJ2-1; too little of a D gene remains to name it. The sequence derives from a woman between 25 and 40 years old in good health. The CDR3 amino acid sequence is: CASSVSVSPYNEQFF. The DNA reads TGTGCCAGCAGCGTATCTGTATCTCCCTACAATGAGCAGTTCTTC.